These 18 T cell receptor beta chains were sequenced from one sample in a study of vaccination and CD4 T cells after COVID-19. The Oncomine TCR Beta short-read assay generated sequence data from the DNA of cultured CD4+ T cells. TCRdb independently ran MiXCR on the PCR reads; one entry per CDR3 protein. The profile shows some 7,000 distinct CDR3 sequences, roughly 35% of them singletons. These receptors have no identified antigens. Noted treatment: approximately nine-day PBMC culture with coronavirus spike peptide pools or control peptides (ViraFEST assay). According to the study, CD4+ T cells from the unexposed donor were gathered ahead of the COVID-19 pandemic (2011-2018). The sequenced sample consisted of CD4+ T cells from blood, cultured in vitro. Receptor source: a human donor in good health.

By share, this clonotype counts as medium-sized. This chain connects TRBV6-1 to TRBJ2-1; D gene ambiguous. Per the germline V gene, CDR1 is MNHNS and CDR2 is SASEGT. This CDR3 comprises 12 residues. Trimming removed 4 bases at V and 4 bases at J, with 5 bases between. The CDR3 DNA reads TGTGCCAGCAGTGGGGTTTACAATGAGCAGTTCTTC. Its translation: CASSGVYNEQFF.

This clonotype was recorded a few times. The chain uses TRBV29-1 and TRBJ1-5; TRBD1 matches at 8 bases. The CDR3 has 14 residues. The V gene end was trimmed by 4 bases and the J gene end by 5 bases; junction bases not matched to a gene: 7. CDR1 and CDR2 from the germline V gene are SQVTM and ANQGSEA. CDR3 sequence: CSVGETGVDQPQHF. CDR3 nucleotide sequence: TGCAGCGTTGGCGAGACAGGGGTGGATCAGCCCCAGCATTTT. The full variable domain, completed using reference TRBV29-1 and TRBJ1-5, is SAVISQKPSRDICQRGTSLTIQCQVDSQVTMMFWYRQQPGQSLTLIATANQGSEATYESGFVIDKFPISRPNLTFSTLTVSNMSPEDSSIYLCSVGETGVDQPQHFGDGTRLSIL.

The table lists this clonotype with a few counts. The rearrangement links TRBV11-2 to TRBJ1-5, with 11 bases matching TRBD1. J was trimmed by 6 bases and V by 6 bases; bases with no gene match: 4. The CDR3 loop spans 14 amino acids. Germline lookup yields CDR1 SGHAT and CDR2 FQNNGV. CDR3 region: CASSGQGAGQPQHF. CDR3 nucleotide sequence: TGTGCCAGCAGTGGACAGGGGGCGGGTCAGCCCCAGCATTTT.

CDR3 sequence: CASSLGLAGSETQYF. The CDR3 DNA reads TGTGCCAGCAGCCTGGGACTAGCGGGGAGCGAGACCCAGTACTTC. The chain couples TRBV7-2 to TRBJ2-5; 13 bases align to TRBD2. The CDR3 is 15 amino acids. CDR1 is SGHTA and CDR2 is FQGNSA in the germline V gene. The trim removed 5 bases at V and 5 bases at J, leaving 5 bases unmatched. Supplemented by reference TRBV7-2 and TRBJ2-5, the full variable domain reads GAGVSQSPSNKVTEKGKDVELRCDPISGHTALYWYRQSLGQGLEFLIYFQGNSAPDKSGLPSDRFSAERTGGSVSTLTIQRTQQEDSAVYLCASSLGLAGSETQYFGPGTRLLVL.

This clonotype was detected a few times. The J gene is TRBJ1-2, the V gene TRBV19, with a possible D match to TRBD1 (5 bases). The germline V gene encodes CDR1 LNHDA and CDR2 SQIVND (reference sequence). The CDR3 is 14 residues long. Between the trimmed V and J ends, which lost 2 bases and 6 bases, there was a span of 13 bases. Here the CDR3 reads CASSILQAFDGYTF. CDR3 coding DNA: TGTGCCAGTAGTATACTACAGGCCTTCGATGGCTACACCTTC.

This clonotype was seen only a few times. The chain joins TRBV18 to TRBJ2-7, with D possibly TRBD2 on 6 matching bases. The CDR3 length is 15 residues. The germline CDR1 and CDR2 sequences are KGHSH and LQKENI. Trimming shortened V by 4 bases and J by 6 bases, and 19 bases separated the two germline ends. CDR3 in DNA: TGTGCCAGCTCACTACCAAGGGACTTTGGCTTCGAGCAGTACTTC. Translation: CASSLPRDFGFEQYF. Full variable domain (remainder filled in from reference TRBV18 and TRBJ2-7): NAGVMQNPRHLVRRRGQEARLRCSPMKGHSHVYWYRQLPEEGLKFMVYLQKENIIDESGMPKERFSAEFPKEGPSILRIQQVVRGDSAAYFCASSLPRDFGFEQYFGPGTRLTVT.

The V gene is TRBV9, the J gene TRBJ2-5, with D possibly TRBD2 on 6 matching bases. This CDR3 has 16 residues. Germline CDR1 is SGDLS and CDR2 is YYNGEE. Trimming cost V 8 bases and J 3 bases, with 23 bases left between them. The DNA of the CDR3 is TGTGCCAGTGGGCCGGGGGTAGCCGGGCCCAAAGAGACCCAGTACTTC. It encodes CASGPGVAGPKETQYF.

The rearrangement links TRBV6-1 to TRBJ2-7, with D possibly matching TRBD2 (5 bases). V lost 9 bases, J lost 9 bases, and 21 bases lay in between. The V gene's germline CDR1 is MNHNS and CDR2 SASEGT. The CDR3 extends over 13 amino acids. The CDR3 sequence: CASQTVGALVQYF. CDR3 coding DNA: TGTGCCAGTCAGACGGTGGGAGCTCTGGTGCAGTACTTC.

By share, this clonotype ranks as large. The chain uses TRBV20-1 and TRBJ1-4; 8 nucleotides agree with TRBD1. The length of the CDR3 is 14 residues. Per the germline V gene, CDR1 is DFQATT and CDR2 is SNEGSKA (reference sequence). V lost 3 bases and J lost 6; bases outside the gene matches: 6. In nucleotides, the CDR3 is TGCAGTGCTAGGGACAGGGTAGTGTATGAAAAACTGTTTTTT. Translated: CSARDRVVYEKLFF.

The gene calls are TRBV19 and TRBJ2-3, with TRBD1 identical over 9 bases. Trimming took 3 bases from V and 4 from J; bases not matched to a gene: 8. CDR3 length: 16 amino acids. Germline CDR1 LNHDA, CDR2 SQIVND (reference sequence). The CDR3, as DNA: TGTGCCAGTAGTATTCCCGGGACAGGGCAATCAGATACGCAGTATTTT. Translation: CASSIPGTGQSDTQYF.

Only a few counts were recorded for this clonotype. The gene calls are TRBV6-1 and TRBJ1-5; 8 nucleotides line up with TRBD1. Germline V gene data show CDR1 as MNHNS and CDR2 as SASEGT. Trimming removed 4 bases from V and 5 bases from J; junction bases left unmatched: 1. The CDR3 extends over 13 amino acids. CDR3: CASSGQGYQPQHF. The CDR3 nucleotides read TGTGCCAGCAGTGGACAGGGGTATCAGCCCCAGCATTTT.

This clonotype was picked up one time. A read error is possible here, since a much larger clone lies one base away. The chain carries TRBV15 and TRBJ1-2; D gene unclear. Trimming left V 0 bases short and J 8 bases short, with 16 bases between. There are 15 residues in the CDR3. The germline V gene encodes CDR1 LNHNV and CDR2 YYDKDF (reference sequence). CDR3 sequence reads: CATSRDSLGKGGYTF. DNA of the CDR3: TGTGCCACCAGCAGAGATTCTTTGGGGAAAGGGGGCTACACCTTC. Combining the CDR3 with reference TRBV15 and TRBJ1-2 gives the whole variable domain DAMVIQNPRYQVTQFGKPVTLSCSQTLNHNVMYWYQQKSSQAPKLLFHYYDKDFNNEADTPDNFQSRRPNTSFCFLDIRSPGLGDTAMYLCATSRDSLGKGGYTFGSGTRLTVV.

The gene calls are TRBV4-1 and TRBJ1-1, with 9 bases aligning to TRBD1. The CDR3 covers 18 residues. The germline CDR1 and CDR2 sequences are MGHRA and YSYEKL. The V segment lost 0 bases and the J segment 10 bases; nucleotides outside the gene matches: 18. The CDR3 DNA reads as TGCGCCAGCAGCCAAGATCAAATAAGGACAGGGGTTAATATGGGAGCTTTCTTT. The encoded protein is CASSQDQIRTGVNMGAFF.

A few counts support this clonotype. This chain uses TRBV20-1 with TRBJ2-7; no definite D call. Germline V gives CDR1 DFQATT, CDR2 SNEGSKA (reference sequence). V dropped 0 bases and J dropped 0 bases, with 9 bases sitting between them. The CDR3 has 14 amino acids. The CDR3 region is CSARDRRSSYEQYF. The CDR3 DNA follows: TGCAGTGCTAGAGATAGACGGAGCTCCTACGAGCAGTACTTC.

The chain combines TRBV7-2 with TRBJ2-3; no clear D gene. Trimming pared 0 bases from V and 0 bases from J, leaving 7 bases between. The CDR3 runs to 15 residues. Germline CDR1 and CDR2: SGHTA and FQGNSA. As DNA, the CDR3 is TGTGCCAGCAGCTTAGCCTGGGGTAGCACAGATACGCAGTATTTT. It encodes CASSLAWGSTDTQYF.

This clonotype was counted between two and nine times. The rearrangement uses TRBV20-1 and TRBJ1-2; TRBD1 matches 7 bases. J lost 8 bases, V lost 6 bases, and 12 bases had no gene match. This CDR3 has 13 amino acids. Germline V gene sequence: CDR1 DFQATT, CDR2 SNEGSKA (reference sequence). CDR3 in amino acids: CSAQKTGRQGYTF. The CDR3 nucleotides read TGCAGTGCCCAGAAGACAGGGAGGCAGGGCTACACCTTC.

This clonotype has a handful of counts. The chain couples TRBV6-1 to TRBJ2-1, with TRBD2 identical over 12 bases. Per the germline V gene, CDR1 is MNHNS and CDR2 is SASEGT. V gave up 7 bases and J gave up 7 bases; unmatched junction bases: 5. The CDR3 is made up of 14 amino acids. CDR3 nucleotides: TGTGCCAGCAAACCGGGACTAGCGGGTAATGAGCAGTTCTTC. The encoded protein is CASKPGLAGNEQFF.

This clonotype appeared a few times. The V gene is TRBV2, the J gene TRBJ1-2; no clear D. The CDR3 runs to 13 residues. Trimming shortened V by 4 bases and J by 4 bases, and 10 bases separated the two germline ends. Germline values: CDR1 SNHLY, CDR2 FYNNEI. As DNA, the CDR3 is TGTGCCAGCAGTGTGATAGTTTCCTATGGCTACACCTTC. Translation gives CASSVIVSYGYTF.